The text below deals with one T cell receptor beta chain. Its antigen is undetermined. Produced via immunoSEQ multiplex PCR; TCRdb's table is partial and in-frame only. The sample has millions of clones; around nine tenths are singletons. This entry is derived from a study of shared clonotypes between healthy human individuals. Study results and caveats: Some clonotypes were shared by all four sorted-subset donors, while others were not shared. The non-shared ones had lower generation probabilities than the shared ones.

The germline CDR1 and CDR2 sequences are KGHSH and LQKENI. V shed 4 bases and J 6 bases; nucleotides not matched to a gene: 10. The CDR3 consists of 15 residues. The TCR comes from a man aged 18 to 29 in good health. The V gene is TRBV18, the J gene TRBJ1-2; 8 nucleotides align to TRBD1. Sequenced material: naive CD4+ T cells sorted from blood. The subset: CD45RA+ positively selected. CDR3 bases: TGTGCCAGCTCACATTCAACAGGGGGAGATCATGGCTACACCTTC. This translates into CASSHSTGGDHGYTF.